What follows describes a single T cell receptor (beta chain). No antigen is known for it. Profiled with immunoSEQ multiplex PCR; TCRdb holds only in-frame clones, not every one. Counted here are roughly 1,600,000 clones, around 98.5% occurring once; the ten biggest clones make up over 0.3%. This specimen comes from a study of shared clonotypes between healthy human individuals. Study as a whole: Three CD4 naive, three CD4 memory, two CD8 naive and one CD8 memory plate were used per donor. Study-level findings and limits: The authors expected sequencing depth to affect clonotype sharing among donors. It was the non-shared clonotypes that had lower generation probabilities than clonotypes shared by all four donors.

The authors divided CD4+ cells into CD45RA+ naive and CD45RA-negative memory subsets. Germline CDR1 MNHEY, CDR2 SMNVEV (reference sequence). Trimming cost V 2 bases and J 0 bases, with 8 bases left between them. The CDR3 covers 16 residues. The TCR comes from a man aged 30-40 years in good health. The chain carries TRBV27 and TRBJ2-6; D unclear. The sample comprised naive CD4+ T cells sorted from blood. Subset meaning: CD45RA+ positively selected. The CDR3 loop is CASSLRISSGANVLTF. The CDR3 DNA is TGTGCCAGCAGTTTAAGGATAAGCTCTGGGGCCAACGTCCTGACTTTC.